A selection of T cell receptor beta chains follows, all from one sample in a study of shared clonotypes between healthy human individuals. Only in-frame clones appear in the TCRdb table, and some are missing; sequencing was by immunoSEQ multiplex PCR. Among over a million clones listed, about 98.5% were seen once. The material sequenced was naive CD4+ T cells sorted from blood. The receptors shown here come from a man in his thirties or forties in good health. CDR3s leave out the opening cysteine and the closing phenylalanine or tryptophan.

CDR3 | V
ASSLWGQGYGYT | TRBV28
ASRGQEQETQY | TRBV5-4
ASSSELAGGREQF | TRBV5-1
ASTWYMNTEAF | TRBV19
ASTSGTGGYETQY | TRBV28
ASSVDLAGELF | TRBV9
ASRDRGLAGLDEQY | TRBV27
ASSQGSYEQY | TRBV28
ASSLGGLPEQY | TRBV7-2
ASSPGTNYGYT | TRBV14
ASSWTGGNQPQH | TRBV6-1
ATSRDHGAWGINEQF | TRBV15
ASSQIGLHEQY | TRBV7-9
ASSPGGARQETQY | TRBV18
ASSLAVGGNYEQY | TRBV5-5
ASSLTPVGNEQF | TRBV7-9
ASSEGEGGYNEQF | TRBV2
ASSLGRTYGYT | TRBV5-1
ASSRRQGQEQF | TRBV6-1
ASSTGPSTYNEQF | TRBV7-8
ASSFWTLNTEAF | TRBV12-1
ASSLFAPNTEAF | TRBV5-4
ASSPSGFNEQF | TRBV7-3
ASSIQGSNQPQH | TRBV19
ASTKSGLRAEAF | TRBV5-4
AWNRDRDIIELF | TRBV30
ASSEQFSTDTQY | TRBV6-4
ASSLGGSNTGELF | TRBV11-3
SVGDWENQPQH | TRBV29-1
ASRRPSTTGDGGYT | TRBV25-1
ASSLDGTNYNEQF | TRBV5-1
ASSLASSTDTQY | TRBV5-1
ATSPRDSAHGYT | TRBV15
AWSSRQGSNQPQH | TRBV30
ASNQGSQGPSEKLF | TRBV2
ASSLLAGGLNEQF | TRBV14
ASGELGNTIY | TRBV12-5
ASSFWGLAGSSTDTQY | TRBV27
ASFGPGKTTTDTQY | TRBV5-1
ASSLTGGTYEQY | TRBV5-6
ASSLKKNTEAF | TRBV18
ASSQDRQPGELF | TRBV4-1